This T cell receptor (beta chain) was identified in a study of response to subunit inactivated influenza vaccine. TCRdb reanalysed the RT-PCR reads using MiXCR and keeps one entry per CDR3 protein. The sample lists about 520,000 distinct CDR3 sequences; over 25% were seen once. The CDR3 spans 15 residues. Trimming at V came to 4 bases and at J to 3 bases, leaving 6 bases not matched to a gene. In germline, CDR1 is SGHRS, CDR2 YFSETQ. This clonotype was found once. This TCR came from a man between 50 and 59 years old who received an inactivated influenza vaccine. The chain has TRBV5-1 and TRBJ2-5; 10 positions match TRBD2. The sequencing here drew on CD4+ T cells sorted from PBMCs, taken roughly 5 days after vaccination. CDR3 protein: CASSPGLAEEETQYF. CDR3 DNA: TGCGCCAGCAGCCCCGGACTAGCGGAAGAAGAGACCCAGTACTTC.